This T cell receptor (beta chain) was observed in a study of CD8+ T cells in alopecia areata. Study-level information: Treatment of the treated patients consisted of oral tofacitinib, 5 to 10 mg twice daily.

As for this clone: Its antigen remains unknown.

Cell sorting was applied to PBMCs, and CD4+ and CD8+ T cells were collected. Investigators isolated RNA and reverse transcribed it into cDNA to act as the sequencing template. Profiling relied on immunoSEQ multiplex PCR, and the TCRdb table lists in-frame clones only, not all of them. The sample carries about 180,000 clones, approximately 65% recorded once. Study conclusions and caveats: Researchers report lesional scalp, most notably alopecia totalis/universalis, outstripped normal scalp in clonality. Sequencing of scalp samples also includes resident alphabeta T cells from normal skin.

In germline, CDR1 is SGHDN, CDR2 FVKESK. This CDR3 has 14 amino acids. V was clipped by 0 bases and J by 6 bases; unmatched bases: 3. The material was CD8+ T cells sorted from blood, obtained at week 0. The sequence derives from a human donor with alopecia areata. This chain links TRBV14 with TRBJ1-2, with TRBD1 identical over 8 bases. The chain's CDR3 is CASSQDQGADGYTF. The CDR3 DNA is TGTGCCAGCAGCCAAGATCAGGGGGCGGATGGCTACACCTTC.